This passage covers 23 T cell receptor beta chains from one sample sequenced in a study of CD8+CD57+ T cells in acquired aplastic anemia. Patients selected for sequencing had displayed CD8+CD57+ cell expansion by flow cytometry. TCR beta VDJ and CDR3 were profiled, and genomic DNA was the template. TCRdb used MiXCR to reprocess the reads, holding one entry per CDR3 protein. The repertoire holds some 140,000 distinct CDR3 sequences, approximately 52% seen once, with roughly 12% in the top ten. Sequenced material: sorted CD4+, CD8+, or CD8+CD57+ T cells (not recorded which) from PBMCs. These receptors originate from a human donor with aplastic anemia.

This clonotype was seen a handful of times. The chain combines TRBV7-2 with TRBJ2-5; the D is unclear. V was cut by 5 bases and J by 5 bases, with 9 bases left in between. The CDR3 totals 12 residues. Germline V CDR1 and CDR2: SGHTA, FQGNSA. CDR3 DNA sequence: TGTGCCAGCAGCACCTCTCGGGAGACCCAGTACTTC. It codes for CASSTSRETQYF.

This clonotype has ten or more counts. V usage is TRBV7-8 and J usage is TRBJ2-7; no reliable D call. There are 11 residues in the CDR3. Germline CDR1 and CDR2: SGHVS and FQNEAQ. Trimming took 5 bases from V and 0 from J, leaving 2 bases between them. The CDR3 loop reads CASSHSYEQYF. In DNA form, the CDR3 reads TGTGCCAGCAGCCACTCCTACGAGCAGTACTTC.

The CDR3 sequence is CASSLWTQMLYGYTF. CDR3 in DNA: TGTGCCAGCAGCTTATGGACCCAGATGCTCTATGGCTACACCTTC. This sequence joins TRBV7-9 and TRBJ1-2; D uncertain. CDR1 is SEHNR and CDR2 is FQNEAQ in the germline V gene (reference sequence). CDR3 length: 15 amino acids. V was clipped by 2 bases and J by 4 bases, with 14 bases between them.

Remarks on this clonotype: One end of the junction does not line up with germline, which may come from a read error. The chain is built from TRBV19 and TRBJ1-4, with 7 nucleotides matching TRBD1. The CDR3 is 18 residues long. Germline V gene data show CDR1 as LNHDA and CDR2 as SQIVND (reference sequence). The DNA for the CDR3 is TGTGCCAGTAGTATTAGTTTATCGGGGACAGCTACTATTGAAAAACTGTTTTTT. It is translated as CASSISLSGTATIEKLFF.

This clonotype was recorded many times. The chain carries TRBV4-1 and TRBJ1-2; tentatively, D is TRBD1 (6 bases). The CDR3 is 17 residues long. V dropped 1 base and J dropped 6 bases, with 21 bases sitting between them. Germline CDR1 MGHRA, CDR2 YSYEKL. CDR3 nucleotides: TGCGCCAGCAGCCAAGTCCCGGGGACACTACAACTTGATGGCTACACCTTC. It encodes CASSQVPGTLQLDGYTF.

With respect to this clonotype: A much larger clone lies one base from this, so it may be a read error. The chain recombines TRBV7-6 with TRBJ2-2; D is uncertain. This CDR3 comprises 14 residues. Germline CDR1 SGHVS, CDR2 FNYEAQ. This CDR3 is CACSSFANTGELFF. The CDR3 DNA reads as TGTGCCTGCAGTAGTTTCGCGAACACCGGGGAGCTGTTTTTT.

The V call is TRBV24-1, the J call TRBJ1-2, with 7 bases matching TRBD1. The germline CDR1 and CDR2 sequences are KGHDR and SFDVKD. The V segment lost 1 base and the J segment 6 bases; nucleotides outside the gene matches: 1. The CDR3 contains 13 residues. CDR3 coding DNA: TGTGCCACCAGTGATTTTACAGGGGATGGCTACACCTTC. Translation gives CATSDFTGDGYTF.

This sequence joins TRBV9 and TRBJ2-6, with TRBD2 matching 10 bases. V lost 5 bases, J lost 0 bases, and 5 bases stayed unmatched. The CDR3 loop spans 17 amino acids. CDR1 is SGDLS, CDR2 YYNGEE, per germline. The CDR3: CASSELAGSSGANVLTF. CDR3 in DNA: TGTGCCAGCAGTGAACTAGCGGGGTCCTCTGGGGCCAACGTCCTGACTTTC.

In this sample, this clonotype turned up many times. The genes are TRBV6-1 and TRBJ1-2; 8 nucleotides match TRBD1. Losses at the gene ends were 7 bases for V and 6 bases for J; bases not matched to a gene: 7. The germline V gene encodes CDR1 MNHNS and CDR2 SASEGT. The CDR3 covers 13 residues. CDR3 DNA: TGTGCCAGCACCGGAGACAGGGGCCATGGCTACACCTTC. Amino acids: CASTGDRGHGYTF.

This clonotype was detected only a few times. The chain has TRBV15 and TRBJ2-2; TRBD1 matches 10 bases. The CDR3 is 15 residues long. Germline V CDR1 and CDR2: LNHNV, YYDKDF (reference sequence). Trimming at V came to 9 bases and at J to 3 bases, leaving 7 bases not matched to a gene. CDR3: CATRTGTGDTGELFF. Written as DNA, the CDR3 is TGTGCCACAAGAACCGGGACAGGGGACACCGGGGAGCTGTTTTTT.

CDR3 protein: CSVEGCGTEAFF. As DNA, the CDR3 is TGCAGCGTTGAGGGATGCGGCACTGAAGCTTTCTTT. The chain couples TRBV29-1 to TRBJ1-1; D not certain. CDR1 is SQVTM, CDR2 ANQGSEA, per germline. Trimming shortened V by 3 bases and J by 4 bases, and 9 bases separated the two germline ends. This CDR3 region has 12 residues.

This chain joins TRBV10-1 and TRBJ1-6, with unresolved D. CDR1 WNHNN and CDR2 SYGVQD come from the germline V gene (reference sequence). V was pared by 1 base and J by 7 bases, with 14 bases between. This CDR3 is built from 16 residues. In DNA, the CDR3 is TGCGCCAGCAGTGAGTTGGGATCGTCGGGAAATTCACCCCTCCACTTT. It translates to CASSELGSSGNSPLHF.

The V gene is TRBV7-2, the J gene TRBJ2-7; D is ambiguous. Germline assignment: CDR1 SGHTA and CDR2 FQGNSA. The CDR3 extends over 13 amino acids. V shed 4 bases and J shed 4 bases, with 11 bases lying between them. CDR3 amino acids: CASSSEVVYEQYF. The CDR3, as DNA: TGTGCCAGCAGCTCCGAGGTCGTATACGAGCAGTACTTC.

This clonotype was counted at least ten times. The genes are TRBV12-3 or TRBV12-4 and TRBJ1-1; D is uncertain. Between the trimmed V and J ends, which lost 4 bases and 3 bases, there was a span of 6 bases. This CDR3 comprises 12 residues. CDR3 sequence reads: CASSYGYTEAFF. CDR3 nucleotide sequence: TGTGCCAGCAGTTATGGGTACACTGAAGCTTTCTTT.

The genes are TRBV19 and TRBJ2-2; D tentatively fits TRBD1 or TRBD2 (6 bases each). This CDR3 region has 14 residues. Germline-derived CDR1 and CDR2 are LNHDA and SQIVND (reference sequence). Trimming removed 9 bases from V and 2 bases from J, with 13 bases in between. CDR3 sequence reads: CASIKGGNTGELFF. The CDR3 region has the DNA TGTGCCAGCATAAAGGGGGGCAACACCGGGGAGCTGTTTTTT.

This rearrangement joins TRBV6-4 to TRBJ2-7, with 7 bases fitting TRBD1. The ends lost 5 bases at V and 0 bases at J; junction bases unmatched: 13. The CDR3 length is 17 residues. CDR1 is MRHNA, CDR2 SNTAGT, per germline. For the CDR3, the DNA is TGTGCCAGCAGTCACCGTTGGAGGACAGGTATCTCCTACGAGCAGTACTTC. It translates to CASSHRWRTGISYEQYF.

Of note for this clonotype: The junction departs from germline at one end; a sequencing error may be responsible. V and J are TRBV2 and TRBJ2-7; possibly TRBD1 for D (6 bases). The germline CDR1 and CDR2 sequences are SNHLY and FYNNEI. The CDR3 sequence is 13 residues long. The DNA for the CDR3 is TGTGCCAGCAGGGAAGGGGGATCCTACGAGCAGTACTTC. Amino acid sequence: CASREGGSYEQYF.

This clonotype was seen at least ten times. The rearrangement joins TRBV5-1 to TRBJ1-4; D uncertain. V shed 4 bases and J shed 0 bases, with 10 bases lying between them. The germline gives CDR1 SGHRS, CDR2 YFSETQ. The CDR3 totals 15 residues. The CDR3: CASSPRVATNEKLFF. CDR3 in DNA: TGCGCCAGCAGCCCTCGGGTAGCAACTAATGAAAAACTGTTTTTT. Full variable domain (remainder filled in from reference TRBV5-1 and TRBJ1-4): KAGVTQTPRYLIKTRGQQVTLSCSPISGHRSVSWYQQTPGQGLQFLFEYFSETQRNKGNFPGRFSGRQFSNSRSEMNVSTLELGDSALYLCASSPRVATNEKLFFGSGTQLSVL.

CDR3 bases: TGTGCCAGCAGTGAAGTGAGAGGGTCCATTAGTGGCTACACCTTC. Encoded protein: CASSEVRGSISGYTF. V is TRBV2 and J is TRBJ1-2; D is uncertain. The CDR3 extends over 15 amino acids. The germline V and J ends were trimmed by 1 base and 7 bases, with 16 bases remaining between them. The germline CDR1 and CDR2 sequences are SNHLY and FYNNEI.

In its sample, this clonotype was seen many times. The chain has TRBV6-1 and TRBJ2-7; TRBD2 agrees at 10 bases. The J segment lost 4 bases and the V segment lost 6 bases, leaving 9 bases of the junction unmatched. The V gene's germline CDR1 is MNHNS and CDR2 SASEGT. The CDR3 extends over 15 amino acids. As DNA, the CDR3 is TGTGCCAGCAGGGGAACTAGCGGGGTTCTTTACGAGCAGTACTTC. Its protein product is CASRGTSGVLYEQYF.

This clonotype was seen only a few times. The V and J genes are TRBV25-1 and TRBJ1-1, with 9 bases fitting TRBD1. After removal of 5 bases from V and 0 bases from J, the junction contained 7 bases not matched to a gene. This CDR3 comprises 16 residues. Germline-derived CDR1 and CDR2 are MGHDK and SYGVNS. In DNA, the CDR3 is TGTGCCAGCAGTTTAGTAGGGACAGGGATGAACACTGAAGCTTTCTTT. Amino acids: CASSLVGTGMNTEAFF. Full variable domain (rest looked up from reference TRBV25-1 and TRBJ1-1): EADIYQTPRYLVIGTGKKITLECSQTMGHDKMYWYQQDPGMELHLIHYSYGVNSTEKGDLSSESTVSRIRTEHFPLTLESARPSHTSQYLCASSLVGTGMNTEAFFGQGTRLTVV.

The rearrangement joins TRBV19 to TRBJ2-5, with no clear D. The CDR3 consists of 12 residues. Trimming pared 3 bases from V and 5 bases from J, leaving 7 bases between. Per germline, CDR1 LNHDA and CDR2 SQIVND (reference sequence). The CDR3 nucleotides read TGTGCCAGTAGTATGGGTTGGGAGACCCAGTACTTC. Residues: CASSMGWETQYF.

This clonotype was seen repeatedly, ten times or more. This chain connects TRBV2 to TRBJ2-3; no clear D gene. V was clipped by 7 bases and J by 6 bases, with 5 bases between them. The length of the CDR3 is 10 residues. CDR1 SNHLY and CDR2 FYNNEI come from the germline V gene. CDR3 sequence: CASKGDTQYF. CDR3 bases: TGTGCCAGCAAAGGTGATACGCAGTATTTT. The full variable domain, in which reference TRBV2 and TRBJ2-3 provide the parts outside the CDR3, is EPEVTQTPSHQVTQMGQEVILRCVPISNHLYFYWYRQILGQKVEFLVSFYNNEISEKSEIFDDQFSVERPDGSNFTLKIRSTKLEDSAMYFCASKGDTQYFGPGTRLTVL.